The present entry profiles one T cell receptor beta chain with its context. Its antigen is as yet unknown. The ends were cut back, 10 bases at V and 0 bases at J, with 10 bases in the middle. The CDR3 covers 13 residues. CDR1 is WSHSY, CDR2 SAAADI, per germline. Use of 60 Vbeta and 13 Jbeta primers characterized the PCR. Profiled with immunoSEQ multiplex PCR; TCRdb holds only in-frame clones, not every one. Among over 100,000 clones listed, roughly 75% were seen once. The sample belongs to a study of cytomegalovirus exposure and HLA in healthy donors. Study details: Researchers previously reported finding fewer than 140 million unique TCR beta sequences from 150 million to 200 million T cells. Findings of the study overall: Judged likely to be a sequencing artifact was a cluster of highly shared sequence variants. Investigators reported 150 to 200 TCR beta chains as tied to cytomegalovirus.

Sequencing used PBMCs. The TCR comes from a man aged 25-45 years in good health and CMV-seronegative. This chain uses TRBV10-2 with TRBJ2-1; D remains ambiguous. CDR3 region: CATRSISYNEQFF. In nucleotides, the CDR3 is TGCGCCACCCGGTCCATCTCCTACAATGAGCAGTTCTTC.